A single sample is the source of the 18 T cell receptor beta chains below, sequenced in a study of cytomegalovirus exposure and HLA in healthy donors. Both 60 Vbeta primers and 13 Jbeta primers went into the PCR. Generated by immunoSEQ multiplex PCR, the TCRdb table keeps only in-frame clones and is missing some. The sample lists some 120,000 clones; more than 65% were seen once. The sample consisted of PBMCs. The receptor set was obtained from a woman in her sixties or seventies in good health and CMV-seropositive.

The CDR3 nucleotides are TGTGCCAGCAGCTCGCGGGGGGTGCCGGGCCAGCCTAATTCACCCCTCCACTTT. This gives the protein CASSSRGVPGQPNSPLHF. The gene calls are TRBV7-9 and TRBJ1-6, with D possibly being TRBD1 (5 bases). Germline-derived CDR1 and CDR2 are SEHNR and FQNEAQ (reference sequence). The CDR3 length is 18 residues. The V end lost 4 bases, the J end lost 6 bases, and 22 bases lay between the germline ends.

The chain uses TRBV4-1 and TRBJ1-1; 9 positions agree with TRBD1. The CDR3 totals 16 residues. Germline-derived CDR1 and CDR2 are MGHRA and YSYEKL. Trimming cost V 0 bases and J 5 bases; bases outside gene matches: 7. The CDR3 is CASSQEYRGQGTEAFF. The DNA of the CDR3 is TGCGCCAGCAGCCAAGAGTACAGGGGGCAGGGTACTGAAGCTTTCTTT.

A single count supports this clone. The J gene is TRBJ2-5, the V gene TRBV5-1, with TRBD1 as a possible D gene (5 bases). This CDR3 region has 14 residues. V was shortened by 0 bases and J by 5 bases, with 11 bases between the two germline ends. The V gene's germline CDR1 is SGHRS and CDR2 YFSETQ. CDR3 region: CASSLVQGRETQYF. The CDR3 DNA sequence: TGCGCCAGCAGCTTGGTTCAGGGTCGCGAGACCCAGTACTTC.

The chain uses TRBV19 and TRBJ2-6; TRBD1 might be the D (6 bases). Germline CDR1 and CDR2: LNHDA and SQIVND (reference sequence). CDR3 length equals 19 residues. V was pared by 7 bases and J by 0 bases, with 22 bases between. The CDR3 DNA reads TGTGCCAGTACCCAACGCCCACAGGGCCGGAGCTCTGGGGCCAACGTCCTGACTTTC. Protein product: CASTQRPQGRSSGANVLTF.

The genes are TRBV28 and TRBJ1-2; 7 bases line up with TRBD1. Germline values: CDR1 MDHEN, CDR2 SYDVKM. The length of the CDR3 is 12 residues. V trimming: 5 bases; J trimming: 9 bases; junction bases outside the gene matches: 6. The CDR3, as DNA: TGTGCCAGCAGTAGAGGGGGCTTGAGCTACACCTTC. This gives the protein CASSRGGLSYTF.

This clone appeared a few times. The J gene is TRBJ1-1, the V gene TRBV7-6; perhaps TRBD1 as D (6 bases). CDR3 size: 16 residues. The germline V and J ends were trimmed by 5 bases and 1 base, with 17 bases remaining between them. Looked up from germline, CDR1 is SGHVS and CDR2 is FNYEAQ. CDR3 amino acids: CASSLTNEQGNTEAFF. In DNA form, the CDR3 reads TGTGCCAGCAGCCTTACCAACGAACAGGGGAACACTGAAGCTTTCTTT.

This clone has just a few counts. CDR3 sequence: CASRPRGRAGLNTEAFF. DNA for the CDR3: TGTGCCAGCAGGCCAAGGGGCAGGGCGGGATTGAACACTGAAGCTTTCTTT. This chain joins TRBV28 and TRBJ1-1; maybe TRBD1 (5 bases). Per the germline V gene, CDR1 is MDHEN and CDR2 is SYDVKM. V lost 6 bases to trimming and J lost 0 bases, with 20 bases between them. This CDR3 spans 17 amino acids.

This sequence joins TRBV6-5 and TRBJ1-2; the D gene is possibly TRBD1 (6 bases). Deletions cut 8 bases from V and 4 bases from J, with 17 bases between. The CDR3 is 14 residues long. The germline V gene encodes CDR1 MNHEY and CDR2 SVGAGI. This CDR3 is CASGRQRGIYGYTF. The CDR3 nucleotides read TGTGCCAGCGGACGACAAAGGGGGATCTATGGCTACACCTTC.

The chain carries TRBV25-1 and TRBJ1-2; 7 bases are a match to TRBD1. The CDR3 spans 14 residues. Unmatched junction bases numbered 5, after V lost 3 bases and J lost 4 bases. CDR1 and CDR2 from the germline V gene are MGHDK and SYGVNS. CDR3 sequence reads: CASSDTDRAYGYTF. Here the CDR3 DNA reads TGTGCCAGCAGTGATACCGACAGGGCCTATGGCTACACCTTC.

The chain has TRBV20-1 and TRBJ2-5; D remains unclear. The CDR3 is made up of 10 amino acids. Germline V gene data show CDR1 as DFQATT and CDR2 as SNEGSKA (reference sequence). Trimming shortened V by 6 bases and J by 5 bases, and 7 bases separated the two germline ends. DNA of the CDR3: TGCAGTGCCCCACTGGAGACCCAGTACTTC. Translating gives CSAPLETQYF.

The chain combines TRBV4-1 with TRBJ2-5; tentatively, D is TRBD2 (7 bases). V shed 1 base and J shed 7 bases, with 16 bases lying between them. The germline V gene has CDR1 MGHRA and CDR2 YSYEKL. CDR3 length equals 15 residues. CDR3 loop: CASSQVLRGGGTQYF. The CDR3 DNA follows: TGCGCCAGCAGCCAAGTTTTACGCGGGGGCGGGACCCAGTACTTC.

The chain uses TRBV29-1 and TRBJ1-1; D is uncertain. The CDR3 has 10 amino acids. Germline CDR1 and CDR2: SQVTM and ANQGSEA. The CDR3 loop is CGMLDTEAFF. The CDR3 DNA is TGCGGAATGCTAGACACTGAAGCTTTCTTT.

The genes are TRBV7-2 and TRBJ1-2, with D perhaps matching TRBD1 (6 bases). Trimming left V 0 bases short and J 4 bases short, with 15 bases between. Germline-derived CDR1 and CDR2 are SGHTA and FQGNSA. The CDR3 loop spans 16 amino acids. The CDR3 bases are TGTGCCAGCAGCTTAGCGAGGGCAGGGGCTGGCTATGGCTACACCTTC. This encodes CASSLARAGAGYGYTF.

In DNA, the CDR3 is TGTGCCAGCTCACCGGGACAGGGCGAGGGAAAACTGTTTTTT. Its translation: CASSPGQGEGKLFF. The gene calls are TRBV18 and TRBJ1-4; 9 bases agree with TRBD1. Unmatched junction bases numbered 6, after V lost 3 bases and J lost 10 bases. In germline, CDR1 is KGHSH, CDR2 LQKENI. This CDR3 has 14 amino acids.

CDR3 loop: CASASGSYNEQFF. The CDR3 region has the DNA TGTGCCAGCGCTAGCGGCTCCTACAATGAGCAGTTCTTC. The chain couples TRBV6-6 to TRBJ2-1; 7 positions match TRBD2. V shed 8 bases, J shed 0 bases, and the junction held 1 base outside the gene matches. Germline lookup yields CDR1 MNHNY and CDR2 SVGAGI (reference sequence). CDR3 length: 13 amino acids.

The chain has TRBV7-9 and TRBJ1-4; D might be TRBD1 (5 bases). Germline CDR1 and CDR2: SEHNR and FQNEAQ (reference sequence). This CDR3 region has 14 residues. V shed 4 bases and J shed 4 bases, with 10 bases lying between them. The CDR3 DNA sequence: TGTGCCAGCAGCTCCGGGGGGATTAATGAAAAACTGTTTTTT. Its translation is CASSSGGINEKLFF.

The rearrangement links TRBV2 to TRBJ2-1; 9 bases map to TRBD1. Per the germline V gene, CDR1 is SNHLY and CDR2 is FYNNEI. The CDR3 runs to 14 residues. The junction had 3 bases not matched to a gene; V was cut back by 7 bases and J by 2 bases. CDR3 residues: CASNGQGPYNEQFF. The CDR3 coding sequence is TGTGCCAGCAATGGACAGGGGCCCTACAATGAGCAGTTCTTC.

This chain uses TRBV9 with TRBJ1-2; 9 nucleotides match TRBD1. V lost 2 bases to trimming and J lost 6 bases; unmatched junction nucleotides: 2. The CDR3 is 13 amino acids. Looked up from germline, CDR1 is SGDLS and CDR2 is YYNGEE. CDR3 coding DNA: TGTGCCAGCAGCGTCCGGACAGGGGATGGCTACACCTTC. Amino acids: CASSVRTGDGYTF.